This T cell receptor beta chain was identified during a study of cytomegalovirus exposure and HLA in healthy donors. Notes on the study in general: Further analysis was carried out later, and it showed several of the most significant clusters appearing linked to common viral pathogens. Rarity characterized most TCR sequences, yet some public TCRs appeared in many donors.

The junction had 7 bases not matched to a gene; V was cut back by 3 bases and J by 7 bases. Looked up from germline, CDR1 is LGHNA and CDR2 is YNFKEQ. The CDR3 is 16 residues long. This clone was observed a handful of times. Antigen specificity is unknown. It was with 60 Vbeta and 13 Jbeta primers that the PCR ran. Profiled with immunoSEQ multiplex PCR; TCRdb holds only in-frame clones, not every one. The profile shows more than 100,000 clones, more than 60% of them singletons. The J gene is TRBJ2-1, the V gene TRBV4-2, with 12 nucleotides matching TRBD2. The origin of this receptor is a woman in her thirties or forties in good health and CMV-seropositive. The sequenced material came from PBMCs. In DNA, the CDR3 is TGTGCCAGCAGCCATGCGACTAGCGGGAGCTGGAATGAGCAGTTCTTC. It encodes CASSHATSGSWNEQFF.